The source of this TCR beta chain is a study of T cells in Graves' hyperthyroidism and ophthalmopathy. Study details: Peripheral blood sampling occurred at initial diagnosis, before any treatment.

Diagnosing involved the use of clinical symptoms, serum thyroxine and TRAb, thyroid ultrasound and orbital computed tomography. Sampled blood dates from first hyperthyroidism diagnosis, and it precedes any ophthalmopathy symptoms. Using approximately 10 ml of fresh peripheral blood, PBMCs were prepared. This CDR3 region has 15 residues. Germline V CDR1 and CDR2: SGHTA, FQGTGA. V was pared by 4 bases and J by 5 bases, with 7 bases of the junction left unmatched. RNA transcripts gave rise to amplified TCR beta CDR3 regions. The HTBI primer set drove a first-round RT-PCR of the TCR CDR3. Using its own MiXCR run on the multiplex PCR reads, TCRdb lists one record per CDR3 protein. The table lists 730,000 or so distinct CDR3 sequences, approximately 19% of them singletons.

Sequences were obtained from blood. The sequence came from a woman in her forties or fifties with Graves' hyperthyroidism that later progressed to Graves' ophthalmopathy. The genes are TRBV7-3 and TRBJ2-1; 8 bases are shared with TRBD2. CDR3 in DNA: TGTGCCAGCAGCTCTCGGACTAGCCTCGACAATGAGCAGTTCTTC. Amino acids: CASSSRTSLDNEQFF. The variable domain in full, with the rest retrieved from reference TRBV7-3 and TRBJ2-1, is GAGVSQTPSNKVTEKGKYVELRCDPISGHTALYWYRQSLGQGPEFLIYFQGTGAADDSGLPNDRFFAVRPEGSVSTLKIQRTERGDSAVYLCASSSRTSLDNEQFFGPGTRLTVL.